This T cell receptor (beta chain) was sequenced for a study of blood T cell repertoires in COVID-19 (dated by TCRdb to the early 2020s). Regarding the research as a whole: The collaborator samples originated in the United States, Italy and Spain and spanned the acute and convalescent phases of COVID-19. The material from the prospective study consisted of cDNA or gDNA derived from T cells, B-cell-depleted T cells, or PBMCs. The repertoires were released in a freely available public database meant as a resource for research on the immune response to SARS-CoV-2. The samples were drawn from the first 160 participants of the ongoing ImmuneRACE study and from 1,200 or so subjects provided by 6 global collaborators. The dataset comprised deeply sampled blood TCRbeta repertoires from subjects exposed to, actively infected with, or recovered from COVID-19. Where available, HLA class I and class II types were taken from metadata supplied by the sample provider and were not determined by assay-based typing. The sample metadata nearly always contained a de-identified subject ID, COVID-19 status, age in years and sex.

TCRbeta CDR3 regions were amplified from genomic DNA by means of the immunoSEQ Assay, a bias-controlled multiplex PCR. Turning to the authors' computational methods: Nucleated cell counts per sample were estimated from amplification of reference gene primers within the assay. To quantify the absolute abundance of each unique TCRbeta CDR3 rearrangement, sequence reads were collapsed and filtered. Productive Simpson clonality was computed per sample as the square root of Simpson's diversity index over productive rearrangements. The immuneACCESS repertoire file appears here via TCRdb, limited to in-frame rearrangements. These files lack a portion of the clones; in checked studies, under half of the deficit traces to unresolved V genes, and the cause of the others is not known. D and trimming come from the DNA, and the V and J calls and clone size come from that table. In this sample the table shows about 260,000 clones, around nine tenths of which occur a single time. The ten largest clonotypes hold over 7.5% of the sample.

Broader findings and caveats from the paper: Clinical and demographic metadata were provided uncurated, with the amount varying by source and participant.

Regarding this clone: Its antigen is not yet known. Base qualities are not at hand, and no much larger clone is one base apart.

Samples from volunteer blood donors who had recovered from COVID-19 were contributed by a second Seattle source. The collaborating institutions used their own protocols to collect whole blood in K2EDTA tubes. Collaborator samples were shipped for TCRbeta analysis as frozen whole blood, isolated PBMCs, or DNA extracted from either sample type. Sequenced input: peripheral blood. The receptor was isolated from a man in his forties who had recovered from COVID-19.

Here is the DNA: TGTGCCAGCAGCCAACCCGCGAGGGTCCCGGGGCAGCCCCAGCATTTT. This yields the protein CASSQPARVPGQPQHF. Recombination connected TRBV7-8 to TRBJ1-5; the D gene identity is not certain. Trimming removed 5 bases from V and 7 bases from J, leaving 21 bases between the germline ends. The germline V gene provides CDR1 SGHVS and CDR2 FQNEAQ. The CDR3 runs 16 amino acids, cysteine and phenylalanine included. CDR3 DNA only is kept here, 48 bases in frame from base 1.